The rows below give T cell receptor beta chains drawn from one sample of a study of control samples from healthy donors and cancer patients. Only in-frame clones appear in the TCRdb table, and some are missing; sequencing was by immunoSEQ multiplex PCR. The sample has tens of thousands of clones, approximately 89% seen once; the top ten hold about 1.6%. Sequenced input: PBMCs. These TCRs come from a man aged 40-49 years with colorectal cancer. Both conserved end residues are part of each CDR3. A D gene is named only where the DNA matches it firmly. The size field is filled for only some rows; it gives once, few, many or a size class.

abundance: -; j_gene: TRBJ1-5; d_gene: -; v_gene: TRBV10-2; CDR3nt: TGCGCCAGCAGTGATAGACCGGGGAGGAATCAGCCCCAGCATTTT; CDR3aa: CASSDRPGRNQPQHF
abundance: -; j_gene: TRBJ1-1; d_gene: TRBD1; v_gene: TRBV7-9; CDR3nt: TGTGCCAGCAGCGACCCGGGGGACAGGGGCCCGAACACTGAAGCTTTCTTT; CDR3aa: CASSDPGDRGPNTEAFF
abundance: -; j_gene: TRBJ2-1; d_gene: -; v_gene: TRBV5-1; CDR3nt: TGCGCCAGCAGCTTGGTAGCAGGGAAGTCCTACAATGAGCAGTTCTTC; CDR3aa: CASSLVAGKSYNEQFF
abundance: -; j_gene: TRBJ2-2; d_gene: -; v_gene: TRBV7-2; CDR3nt: TGTGCCAGCAACAATTGGCGGGGAAAGGGCACCGGGGAGCTGTTTTTT; CDR3aa: CASNNWRGKGTGELFF
abundance: -; j_gene: TRBJ2-3; d_gene: TRBD1; v_gene: TRBV5-1; CDR3nt: TGCGCCAGCAGCCCCGGGACAGGGGCCGATACGCAGTATTTT; CDR3aa: CASSPGTGADTQYF
abundance: -; j_gene: TRBJ2-3; d_gene: TRBD2; v_gene: TRBV10-3; CDR3nt: TGTGCCATCAGTGAGTCTGGGGTGACTAGCGGTAGCACAGATACGCAGTATTTT; CDR3aa: CAISESGVTSGSTDTQYF
abundance: -; j_gene: TRBJ1-1; d_gene: -; v_gene: TRBV30; CDR3nt: TGTGCCTGGAGTGTCCCACAGAACACTGAAGCTTTCTTT; CDR3aa: CAWSVPQNTEAFF
abundance: -; j_gene: TRBJ2-1; d_gene: TRBD2; v_gene: TRBV7-6; CDR3nt: TGTGCCAGCAGCCTCCTCCTGGGAGGGAGTTTCCCCTACAATGAGCAGTTCTTC; CDR3aa: CASSLLLGGSFPYNEQFF
abundance: -; j_gene: TRBJ1-5; d_gene: TRBD1; v_gene: TRBV27; CDR3nt: TGTGCCACCCGGGACAGGGGGCTAGAAAGCAATCAGCCCCAGCATTTT; CDR3aa: CATRDRGLESNQPQHF
abundance: -; j_gene: TRBJ1-1; d_gene: -; v_gene: TRBV19; CDR3nt: TGTGCCAGTAAAGCACAGCTTAACACTGAAGCTTTCTTT; CDR3aa: CASKAQLNTEAFF
abundance: -; j_gene: TRBJ1-5; d_gene: -; v_gene: TRBV5-1; CDR3nt: TGCGCCAGCAGCTGGGTCATCAGGGTTAGCAATCAGCCCCAGCATTTT; CDR3aa: CASSWVIRVSNQPQHF
abundance: -; j_gene: TRBJ2-1; d_gene: -; v_gene: TRBV18; CDR3nt: TGTGCCAGCTCACCAAGCGCACCCGGGAATGAGCAGTTCTTC; CDR3aa: CASSPSAPGNEQFF
abundance: -; j_gene: TRBJ1-1; d_gene: -; v_gene: TRBV28; CDR3nt: TGTGCCAGCAGTACCTACAAGAACACTGAAGCTTTCTTT; CDR3aa: CASSTYKNTEAFF
abundance: -; j_gene: TRBJ2-1; d_gene: -; v_gene: TRBV29-1; CDR3nt: TGCAGCGTTGAAGGGTCTCTCAGCTCCTACAATGAGCAGTTCTTC; CDR3aa: CSVEGSLSSYNEQFF
abundance: -; j_gene: TRBJ2-5; d_gene: -; v_gene: TRBV4-1; CDR3nt: TGCGCCAGCAGCTCGGAACAAGAGACCCAGTACTTC; CDR3aa: CASSSEQETQYF
abundance: few; j_gene: TRBJ1-2; d_gene: -; v_gene: TRBV9; CDR3nt: TGTGCCAGCAGCGTAGAGTCACAACTCTATGGCTACACCTTC; CDR3aa: CASSVESQLYGYTF
abundance: -; j_gene: TRBJ2-7; d_gene: -; v_gene: TRBV18; CDR3nt: TGTGCCAGCTCACCACCCCAGGGAGGCAGTGGCGAGCAGTACTTC; CDR3aa: CASSPPQGGSGEQYF
abundance: -; j_gene: TRBJ1-2; d_gene: -; v_gene: TRBV15; CDR3nt: TGTGCCACCAGCAGGCACCAAGGTGGTGGCTACACCTTC; CDR3aa: CATSRHQGGGYTF
abundance: -; j_gene: TRBJ2-1; d_gene: -; v_gene: TRBV5-1; CDR3nt: TGCGCCAGCAGCTCCCCGACAGGGGGACTAGCAGTAAGACACAATGAGCAGTTCTTC; CDR3aa: CASSSPTGGLAVRHNEQFF
abundance: -; j_gene: TRBJ2-7; d_gene: -; v_gene: TRBV5-1; CDR3nt: TGCGCCAGCAGCTTGTTAATAGGGACACCTTTCTACGAGCAGTACTTC; CDR3aa: CASSLLIGTPFYEQYF
abundance: -; j_gene: TRBJ1-1; d_gene: -; v_gene: TRBV6-1; CDR3nt: TGTGCCAGCAGTGAATATGGCCGAAACACTGAAGCTTTCTTT; CDR3aa: CASSEYGRNTEAFF
abundance: -; j_gene: TRBJ2-1; d_gene: TRBD2; v_gene: TRBV7-9; CDR3nt: TGTGCCAGCAGCTTCCCGACTAGCGGCCCCTCCTACAATGAGCAGTTCTTC; CDR3aa: CASSFPTSGPSYNEQFF
abundance: -; j_gene: TRBJ2-5; d_gene: -; v_gene: TRBV19; CDR3nt: TGTGCCAGTAGTCCAACAAGCGCCCAAGAGACCCAGTACTTC; CDR3aa: CASSPTSAQETQYF
abundance: -; j_gene: TRBJ2-3; d_gene: TRBD2; v_gene: TRBV9; CDR3nt: TGTGCCAGCAGCGTCTCGCAGGGAGGGTTGGATACGCAGTATTTT; CDR3aa: CASSVSQGGLDTQYF
abundance: -; j_gene: TRBJ2-7; d_gene: TRBD1; v_gene: TRBV11-3; CDR3nt: TGTGCCAGCTCGCGAGACAGGGTAGGCGAGCAGTACTTC; CDR3aa: CASSRDRVGEQYF
abundance: -; j_gene: TRBJ2-2; d_gene: TRBD2; v_gene: TRBV28; CDR3nt: TGTGCCAGCAGTCTCTGGTTAGCGGGAGCGCGAATGGACACCGGGGAGCTGTTTTTT; CDR3aa: CASSLWLAGARMDTGELFF
abundance: -; j_gene: TRBJ1-3; d_gene: -; v_gene: TRBV5-8; CDR3nt: TGTGCCAGCAGCCGTGACGGCAGCCCCTCTGGAAACACCATATATTTT; CDR3aa: CASSRDGSPSGNTIYF
abundance: -; j_gene: TRBJ2-7; d_gene: -; v_gene: TRBV30; CDR3nt: TGTGCCTGGAGTGTTAGGGGGAGCGGCCCCCGGCGCTACGAGCAGTACTTC; CDR3aa: CAWSVRGSGPRRYEQYF
abundance: -; j_gene: TRBJ2-1; d_gene: TRBD2; v_gene: TRBV11-3; CDR3nt: TGTGCCAGCAGCGCGGCCGGGACTAGCGGGACTGGAGAGCAGTTCTTC; CDR3aa: CASSAAGTSGTGEQFF
abundance: -; j_gene: TRBJ1-2; d_gene: -; v_gene: TRBV28; CDR3nt: TGTGCCAGCAGACAGCGTGCTAACTATGGCTACACCTTC; CDR3aa: CASRQRANYGYTF
abundance: -; j_gene: TRBJ1-5; d_gene: -; v_gene: TRBV5-6; CDR3nt: TGTGCCAGCAGCTTGGCCTCCGGTCAGCCCCAGCATTTT; CDR3aa: CASSLASGQPQHF
abundance: -; j_gene: TRBJ2-1; d_gene: TRBD2; v_gene: TRBV28; CDR3nt: TGTGCCAGCAGTGTAGCGGGAGATTACAATGAGCAGTTCTTC; CDR3aa: CASSVAGDYNEQFF
abundance: -; j_gene: TRBJ2-3; d_gene: TRBD1; v_gene: TRBV11-3; CDR3nt: TGTGCCAGCAGCATACCGGGACAGAACACAGATACGCAGTATTTT; CDR3aa: CASSIPGQNTDTQYF
abundance: -; j_gene: TRBJ2-4; d_gene: -; v_gene: TRBV10-1; CDR3nt: TGCGCCAGCAGTGATACTAGCCGGAACATTCAGTACTTC; CDR3aa: CASSDTSRNIQYF
abundance: -; j_gene: TRBJ2-1; d_gene: TRBD2; v_gene: TRBV6-6; CDR3nt: TGTGCCAGCAGCGGACTAGCGGGATTGGGTGATGAGCAGTTCTTC; CDR3aa: CASSGLAGLGDEQFF
abundance: -; j_gene: TRBJ1-1; d_gene: TRBD1; v_gene: TRBV9; CDR3nt: TGTGCCAGCAGCGTAGTTGAGGGGGCTAGTAAAGCTTTCTTT; CDR3aa: CASSVVEGASKAFF
abundance: -; j_gene: TRBJ2-2; d_gene: -; v_gene: TRBV6-5; CDR3nt: TGTGCCAGCAGCCGGACTGCAGGGGAGCTGTTTTTT; CDR3aa: CASSRTAGELFF
abundance: -; j_gene: TRBJ2-3; d_gene: -; v_gene: TRBV5-1; CDR3nt: TGCGCCAGCAGGGAGTCGAGAGATACGCAGTATTTT; CDR3aa: CASRESRDTQYF
abundance: -; j_gene: TRBJ1-1; d_gene: -; v_gene: TRBV28; CDR3nt: TGTGCCAGCACTACCTTGAACACTGAAGCTTTCTTT; CDR3aa: CASTTLNTEAFF
abundance: -; j_gene: TRBJ2-3; d_gene: TRBD1; v_gene: TRBV6-6; CDR3nt: TGTGCCAGCAGAACCGCCAGGGGGTCAGGCACAGATACGCAGTATTTT; CDR3aa: CASRTARGSGTDTQYF
abundance: few; j_gene: TRBJ1-3; d_gene: -; v_gene: TRBV12-3/TRBV12-4; CDR3nt: TGTGCCAGCAGCTTGAGCTCTGGAAACACCATATATTTT; CDR3aa: CASSLSSGNTIYF
abundance: -; j_gene: TRBJ2-7; d_gene: -; v_gene: TRBV30; CDR3nt: TGTGCCTGGAGTACAGATAGCGGCAGAGTTTACGAGCAGTACTTC; CDR3aa: CAWSTDSGRVYEQYF
abundance: -; j_gene: TRBJ2-7; d_gene: -; v_gene: TRBV6-2/TRBV6-3; CDR3nt: TGTGCCAGCAGTTGGGGGGCCTACGAGCAGTACTTC; CDR3aa: CASSWGAYEQYF
abundance: -; j_gene: TRBJ2-7; d_gene: -; v_gene: TRBV4-1; CDR3nt: TGCGCCAGCAGCCCTCCCGGGGGTGGCAGCTCCTACGAGCAGTACTTC; CDR3aa: CASSPPGGGSSYEQYF
abundance: -; j_gene: TRBJ2-1; d_gene: -; v_gene: TRBV6-5; CDR3nt: TGTGCCAGCACAACTCGACAAAATCACAATGAGCAGTTCTTC; CDR3aa: CASTTRQNHNEQFF